A single sample gave rise to the 20 T cell receptor beta chains below, sequenced in a study of blood T cell repertoires in COVID-19. This table comes from immunoSEQ multiplex PCR, and its TCRdb copy is limited to in-frame clones, with some not included. The table records 150,000 to 170,000 clones, over 60% of them present only once. Source material: peripheral blood. The receptors were gathered from a woman older than 75 with acute or convalescent COVID-19.

The gene calls are TRBV14 and TRBJ2-1; no clear D gene. V lost 2 bases and J 9 bases, leaving 17 bases between the germline ends. CDR3 length equals 15 residues. Germline V CDR1 and CDR2: SGHDN, FVKESK. In nucleotides, the CDR3 is TGTGCCAGCAGCCAATGGTTACCCAAGCACCCTGAGCAGTTCTTC. It yields the protein CASSQWLPKHPEQFF.

V and J are TRBV5-4 and TRBJ1-2; TRBD1 agrees at 8 bases. CDR1 SGHNT and CDR2 YYREEE come from the germline V gene (reference sequence). The trim removed 4 bases at V and 7 bases at J, leaving 9 bases unmatched. The CDR3 runs to 14 residues. The CDR3 sequence: CASSIETGGGGYTF. CDR3 DNA sequence: TGTGCCAGCAGCATAGAAACAGGGGGAGGTGGCTACACCTTC.

The chain recombines TRBV3-1 (or the pseudogene TRBV3-2) with TRBJ2-3; TRBD2 agrees at 7 bases. The CDR3 runs 15 residues. CDR1 is LGHDT, CDR2 YNNKEL, per germline (reference sequence). Trimming took 4 bases from V and 2 from J; bases not matched to a gene: 6. The CDR3 is CASSPGLPNTDTQYF. In DNA, the CDR3 is TGTGCCAGCAGCCCGGGACTACCCAACACAGATACGCAGTATTTT.

This clone was found a few times. This chain uses TRBV18 with TRBJ1-5; 7 bases are a match to TRBD1. CDR1 is KGHSH and CDR2 is LQKENI in the germline V gene. V shed 6 bases, J shed 3 bases, and the junction held 11 bases outside the gene matches. CDR3 length: 16 amino acids. This CDR3 reads CASSSDTGVDNQPQHF. DNA of the CDR3: TGTGCCAGCTCGTCGGACACAGGGGTAGACAATCAGCCCCAGCATTTT.

CDR3 coding DNA: TGTGCCAGTAGTAGGACAGACTCTGGAAACACCATATATTTT. Its protein is CASSRTDSGNTIYF. The genes are TRBV19 and TRBJ1-3; D might be TRBD1 (6 bases). V was shortened by 4 bases and J by 0 bases, with 7 bases between the two germline ends. Germline V gene lookup returns CDR1 LNHDA and CDR2 SQIVND (reference sequence). The CDR3 is made up of 14 amino acids. Full variable domain (outside the CDR3, taken from reference TRBV19 and TRBJ1-3): DGGITQSPKYLFRKEGQNVTLSCEQNLNHDAMYWYRQDPGQGLRLIYYSQIVNDFQKGDIAEGYSVSREKKESFPLTVTSAQKNPTAFYLCASSRTDSGNTIYFGEGSWLTVV.

This clone has only a few counts. This chain uses TRBV4-2 with TRBJ1-6; a possible D gene is TRBD1 (5 bases). CDR3 length: 17 residues. Between the trimmed V and J ends, which lost 0 bases and 3 bases, there was a span of 12 bases. The germline CDR1 and CDR2 sequences are LGHNA and YNFKEQ. The DNA for the CDR3 is TGTGCCAGCAGCCAAGAAGTTGGGGCTAGCTATAATTCACCCCTCCACTTT. It specifies CASSQEVGASYNSPLHF.

Only one count was recorded for this clone. The V gene is TRBV3-1 (or the pseudogene TRBV3-2), the J gene TRBJ1-1, with 7 bases matching TRBD1. Germline loops: CDR1 LGHDT, CDR2 YNNKEL (reference sequence). The ends lost 4 bases at V and 1 base at J; junction bases unmatched: 6. This CDR3 region has 15 residues. The CDR3 protein is CASSPWDSQNTEAFF. DNA of the CDR3: TGTGCCAGCAGCCCATGGGACAGCCAGAACACTGAAGCTTTCTTT.

The CDR3 spells CASGAGRNSGNTIYF. The CDR3 DNA sequence: TGTGCCAGCGGCGCAGGTCGTAACTCTGGAAACACCATATATTTT. This chain links TRBV9 with TRBJ1-3; D unclear. CDR1 and CDR2 (germline): SGDLS, YYNGEE. The CDR3 has 15 amino acids. The V and J ends lost 7 bases and 0 bases respectively, with 14 bases between them.

The chain employs TRBV10-3 and TRBJ1-2; TRBD1 agrees at 10 bases. The CDR3 length is 14 residues. CDR1 is ENHRY and CDR2 is SYGVKD in the germline V gene. V lost 0 bases and J lost 7; bases outside the gene matches: 2. In DNA, the CDR3 is TGTGCCATCAGTGAGTCGAGGACAGGGGGTGGCTACACCTTC. Its protein is CAISESRTGGGYTF.

V gene TRBV18 combines with J gene TRBJ1-2, with D tentatively TRBD1 (6 bases). This CDR3 spans 15 amino acids. V lost 5 bases and J lost 4, with 17 bases in between. Germline V CDR1 and CDR2: KGHSH, LQKENI. The CDR3 bases are TGTGCCAGCTCATCAACGGACAGACAACCCTATGGCTACACCTTC. This sequence encodes CASSSTDRQPYGYTF.

This clone was detected a few times. Here the CDR3 reads CASSPWTGALYEQYF. The CDR3 DNA sequence: TGTGCCAGCAGTCCATGGACAGGGGCCCTCTACGAGCAGTACTTC. The chain recombines TRBV6-5 with TRBJ2-7; 9 bases fit TRBD1. V gave up 5 bases and J gave up 3 bases; unmatched junction bases: 8. CDR3 length: 15 residues. Looked up from germline, CDR1 is MNHEY and CDR2 is SVGAGI.

The chain uses TRBV3-1 (or the pseudogene TRBV3-2) and TRBJ2-7; D is unclear. This CDR3 spans 11 amino acids. Germline assignment: CDR1 LGHDT and CDR2 YNNKEL (reference sequence). Trimming stripped 2 bases from V and 5 bases from J, with 4 bases between. The CDR3 bases are TGTGCCAGCAGCCAAATTAACGAGCAGTACTTC. Translating it yields CASSQINEQYF.

The chain employs TRBV5-1 and TRBJ2-2, with D possibly TRBD2 on 6 matching bases. V dropped 4 bases and J dropped 0 bases, with 10 bases sitting between them. Germline assignment: CDR1 SGHRS and CDR2 YFSETQ. This CDR3 has 15 residues. In nucleotides, the CDR3 is TGCGCCAGCAGCCGTGGACTACCGAACACCGGGGAGCTGTTTTTT. Translation: CASSRGLPNTGELFF. Supplemented by reference TRBV5-1 and TRBJ2-2, the full variable domain reads KAGVTQTPRYLIKTRGQQVTLSCSPISGHRSVSWYQQTPGQGLQFLFEYFSETQRNKGNFPGRFSGRQFSNSRSEMNVSTLELGDSALYLCASSRGLPNTGELFFGEGSRLTVL.

This clone was counted once. The chain has TRBV5-3 and TRBJ2-4; a weak D match, TRBD1 (5 bases). TRBV5-3 is given ORF status, its function remaining uncertain. The V gene lost 5 bases and the J gene lost 0 bases, with 18 bases spanning the gap. The CDR3 covers 17 residues. CDR3 residues: CARRPQGRALAKNIQYF. DNA of the CDR3: TGTGCCAGAAGACCCCAAGGCAGGGCTTTAGCCAAAAACATTCAGTACTTC.

A few counts support this clone. This chain links TRBV10-2 with TRBJ2-5, with 10 bases aligning to TRBD2. This CDR3 contains 15 residues. J was trimmed by 2 bases and V by 7 bases; bases with no gene match: 7. Germline CDR1 is WSHSY and CDR2 is SAAADI. In DNA form, the CDR3 reads TGCGCCAGCATCGCTAGCGGGGGAATACAAGAGACCCAGTACTTC. Its translation: CASIASGGIQETQYF.

This sequence joins TRBV7-8 and TRBJ2-1; 11 bases are shared with TRBD2. CDR3 length equals 16 residues. V was clipped by 5 bases and J by 9 bases; unmatched bases: 12. Germline CDR1 and CDR2: SGHVS and FQNEAQ. The CDR3 DNA is TGTGCCAGCAGCCACCTCCTTAGCGGGAGGGCCTCTGAGCAGTTCTTC. Translating it yields CASSHLLSGRASEQFF.

The count of this clone is one. The chain joins TRBV30 to TRBJ1-2; the D is unclear. Trimming stripped 3 bases from V and 4 bases from J, with 12 bases between. The CDR3 is 13 residues long. Germline lookup yields CDR1 GTSNPN and CDR2 SVGIG (reference sequence). CDR3 in amino acids: CAWRGGGIYGYTF. In nucleotides, the CDR3 is TGTGCCTGGAGGGGAGGAGGGATCTATGGCTACACCTTC.

The CDR3 DNA sequence: TGTGCCAGCAGCCCCCTCACAGGGCAGCCCCAGCATTTT. Residues: CASSPLTGQPQHF. V is TRBV7-9 and J is TRBJ1-5; D perhaps matches TRBD1 (6 bases). The length of the CDR3 is 13 residues. V dropped 5 bases and J dropped 7 bases, with 12 bases sitting between them. CDR1 and CDR2 (germline): SEHNR, FQNEAQ (reference sequence).

The V and J genes are TRBV18 and TRBJ2-7; D may be TRBD1 (6 bases). From germline, CDR1 is KGHSH and CDR2 LQKENI. V was pared by 1 base and J by 2 bases, with 6 bases between. The CDR3 consists of 13 residues. This CDR3 is CASSPQGAYEQYF. The CDR3 DNA reads TGTGCCAGCTCACCACAGGGGGCCTACGAGCAGTACTTC. Variable domain in full (rest from reference TRBV18 and TRBJ2-7): NAGVMQNPRHLVRRRGQEARLRCSPMKGHSHVYWYRQLPEEGLKFMVYLQKENIIDESGMPKERFSAEFPKEGPSILRIQQVVRGDSAAYFCASSPQGAYEQYFGPGTRLTVT.

The CDR3 reads CSVEDVGNRGSYEQYF. The CDR3 DNA is TGCAGCGTTGAAGATGTAGGGAACAGGGGGTCCTACGAGCAGTACTTC. This chain uses TRBV29-1 with TRBJ2-7; 8 bases match TRBD1. Looked up from germline, CDR1 is SQVTM and CDR2 is ANQGSEA. V shed 0 bases, J shed 1 base, and the junction held 8 bases outside the gene matches. CDR3 length: 16 amino acids.